The next 22 T cell receptor beta chains were all read from a single sample in a study of cytomegalovirus exposure and HLA in healthy donors (dated by TCRdb to the late 2010s). Preparation of the library involved the immunoSEQ multiplex PCR assay. For the multiplex PCR, a mixture combining 60 forward primers for TCR Vbeta segments and 13 reverse primers for TCR Jbeta segments was used. As stored in TCRdb, this immuneACCESS dataset retains in-frame rearrangements with V and J assigned. A fraction of the clones does not appear; measured against another copy, unresolved V genes explain less than half of the discrepancy, and the remainder lacks a known reason. Here the sample has about 160,000 clones; less than 90% occur a single time. Together, the top ten hold around 2% of the sample. The sample was PBMCs. The origin of the receptors is a man aged 18 to 29 in good health and CMV-seronegative.

This clone turned up a few times. V is TRBV2 and J is TRBJ1-3; tentatively, D is TRBD1 (6 bases). The CDR3 spans 15 residues. V shed 8 bases and J shed 1 base, with 15 bases lying between them. CDR1 and CDR2 from the germline V gene are SNHLY and FYNNEI. The CDR3 nucleotides are TGTGCCAGCGGCCCCCGGGACAAATCTGGAAACACCATATATTTT. Its translation: CASGPRDKSGNTIYF.

The CDR3, as DNA: TGTGCCAGCAGCGATGGGACAGACTATAATTCACCCCTCCACTTT. As protein: CASSDGTDYNSPLHF. V and J are TRBV11-2 and TRBJ1-6; 7 nucleotides agree with TRBD1. The germline V gene has CDR1 SGHAT and CDR2 FQNNGV. There are 15 residues in the CDR3. Trimming at V came to 5 bases and at J to 3 bases, leaving 4 bases not matched to a gene.

The chain couples TRBV10-3 to TRBJ2-7; 7 bases match TRBD1. Germline CDR1 ENHRY, CDR2 SYGVKD. CDR3 length equals 13 residues. The V and J ends lost 5 bases and 2 bases, in that order; junction bases with no gene match: 3. DNA of the CDR3: TGTGCCATCAGTAGAGGGACAGCCTACGAGCAGTACTTC. This translates into CAISRGTAYEQYF.

The DNA of the CDR3 is TGCGCCAGCAGCCCAAGACAGGGGATGAACACTGAAGCTTTCTTT. It codes for CASSPRQGMNTEAFF. This chain uses TRBV5-1 with TRBJ1-1, with 8 bases identical to TRBD1. This CDR3 has 15 amino acids. CDR1 is SGHRS and CDR2 is YFSETQ in the germline V gene. V lost 4 bases and J lost 0; bases outside the gene matches: 5.

This chain uses TRBV2 with TRBJ1-2; TRBD1 aligns across 7 bases. Looked up from germline, CDR1 is SNHLY and CDR2 is FYNNEI. V was pared by 10 bases and J by 4 bases, with 6 bases of the junction left unmatched. CDR3 length: 12 amino acids. The CDR3 region has the DNA TGTGCCACCCAGGGGGACAGCTATGGCTACACCTTC. It codes for CATQGDSYGYTF.

The gene calls are TRBV2 and TRBJ1-1; TRBD1 agrees at 11 bases. From germline, CDR1 is SNHLY and CDR2 FYNNEI. The J segment lost 5 bases and the V segment lost 4 bases, leaving 3 bases of the junction unmatched. The CDR3 runs 14 residues. The CDR3 coding sequence is TGTGCCAGCAGTGTAGGGACAGGGGGAACTGAAGCTTTCTTT. It yields the protein CASSVGTGGTEAFF.

This clone was observed once. V usage is TRBV11-2 and J usage is TRBJ2-7; D might be TRBD1 (6 bases). Germline values: CDR1 SGHAT, CDR2 FQNNGV. There are 13 residues in the CDR3. Deletions cut 2 bases from V and 6 bases from J, with 11 bases between. The CDR3 reads CASSLHRVGEQYF. The CDR3 DNA sequence: TGTGCCAGCAGCTTACACAGGGTCGGCGAGCAGTACTTC.

The genes are TRBV5-4 and TRBJ2-7; the match to TRBD1 covers 10 bases. V shed 3 bases, J shed 5 bases, and the junction held 11 bases outside the gene matches. Germline V gives CDR1 SGHNT, CDR2 YYREEE (reference sequence). This CDR3 contains 16 residues. The CDR3: CASSSRQGAGGDEQYF. CDR3 nucleotide sequence: TGTGCCAGCAGCTCTCGACAGGGGGCGGGGGGTGACGAGCAGTACTTC. Supplemented by reference TRBV5-4 and TRBJ2-7, the full variable domain reads ETGVTQSPTHLIKTRGQQVTLRCSSQSGHNTVSWYQQALGQGPQFIFQYYREEENGRGNFPPRFSGLQFPNYSSELNVNALELDDSALYLCASSSRQGAGGDEQYFGPGTRLTVT.

The V and J genes are TRBV7-9 and TRBJ2-3, with D maybe TRBD1 (5 bases). CDR1 SEHNR and CDR2 FQNEAQ come from the germline V gene (reference sequence). The CDR3 is 16 residues long. V lost 5 bases, J lost 0 bases, and 15 bases lay in between. CDR3 loop: CASSPRTPPSTDTQYF. The CDR3 DNA reads as TGTGCCAGCAGCCCCCGGACACCTCCTAGCACAGATACGCAGTATTTT.

The V and J genes are TRBV2 and TRBJ1-4; 8 bases align to TRBD1. This CDR3 contains 17 residues. Losses at the gene ends were 6 bases for V and 7 bases for J; bases not matched to a gene: 16. Germline V gene sequence: CDR1 SNHLY, CDR2 FYNNEI. This CDR3 is CASSARAGGDSSEKLFF. The DNA for the CDR3 is TGTGCCAGCAGCGCGAGGGCAGGGGGCGACAGTAGTGAAAAACTGTTTTTT.

This CDR3 is CASRGTTVSYNEQFF. The CDR3 DNA is TGTGCCAGCAGAGGGACTACCGTCTCCTACAATGAGCAGTTCTTC. The chain recombines TRBV11-2 with TRBJ2-1; 7 bases line up with TRBD2. This CDR3 is 15 amino acids long. Germline CDR1 SGHAT, CDR2 FQNNGV. V shed 6 bases and J 0 bases; nucleotides not matched to a gene: 5.

This chain links TRBV5-1 with TRBJ2-7; 8 positions match TRBD1. This CDR3 has 15 amino acids. CDR1 is SGHRS, CDR2 YFSETQ, per germline. J lost 3 bases, V lost 5 bases, and 10 bases had no gene match. CDR3 DNA sequence: TGCGCCAGCAGACCATGGACAGGGCCGAACTACGAGCAGTACTTC. Translating gives CASRPWTGPNYEQYF.

The V call is TRBV19, the J call TRBJ2-3, with TRBD2 identical over 13 bases. Trimming removed 3 bases from V and 0 bases from J; junction bases left unmatched: 3. Per germline, CDR1 LNHDA and CDR2 SQIVND (reference sequence). The CDR3 totals 17 residues. The CDR3 spells CASSMGLAGHSTDTQYF. Written as DNA, the CDR3 is TGTGCCAGTAGTATGGGACTAGCGGGACATAGCACAGATACGCAGTATTTT.

This clone has just a few counts. This chain links TRBV5-4 with TRBJ1-1; D gene unclear. Germline loops: CDR1 SGHNT, CDR2 YYREEE (reference sequence). Trimming pared 7 bases from V and 8 bases from J, leaving 24 bases between. This CDR3 has 15 amino acids. The CDR3 nucleotides are TGTGCCAGCTACCACCTGAATAGGAGTGGCCTGGAAGCTTTCTTT. As protein: CASYHLNRSGLEAFF. Supplemented by reference TRBV5-4 and TRBJ1-1, the full variable domain reads ETGVTQSPTHLIKTRGQQVTLRCSSQSGHNTVSWYQQALGQGPQFIFQYYREEENGRGNFPPRFSGLQFPNYSSELNVNALELDDSALYLCASYHLNRSGLEAFFGQGTRLTVV.

The chain's CDR3 is CASSLIGTGRPEAFF. The CDR3 DNA reads TGTGCCAGCAGTCTGATCGGGACAGGCCGTCCTGAAGCTTTCTTT. The genes are TRBV28 and TRBJ1-1; 8 nucleotides line up with TRBD1. The germline V gene encodes CDR1 MDHEN and CDR2 SYDVKM. J gave up 6 bases and V 5 bases, and 11 bases lay outside the gene matches. There are 15 residues in the CDR3.

The rearrangement joins TRBV6-1 to TRBJ1-2; D unclear. CDR3 length equals 11 residues. Between the trimmed V and J ends, which lost 2 bases and 7 bases, there was a span of 5 bases. Germline V lookup: CDR1 MNHNS, CDR2 SASEGT. The CDR3 loop reads CASSEQAGYTF. The DNA for the CDR3 is TGTGCCAGCAGTGAACAGGCTGGCTACACCTTC.

The chain uses TRBV18 and TRBJ2-3; D is possibly TRBD1 (5 bases). The germline CDR1 and CDR2 sequences are KGHSH and LQKENI. This CDR3 is 15 amino acids long. Trimming shortened V by 0 bases and J by 2 bases, and 9 bases separated the two germline ends. The CDR3 loop reads CASSPPTGYTDTQYF. The CDR3 region has the DNA TGTGCCAGCTCACCACCTACAGGCTACACAGATACGCAGTATTTT. Combining the CDR3 with reference TRBV18 and TRBJ2-3 gives the whole variable domain NAGVMQNPRHLVRRRGQEARLRCSPMKGHSHVYWYRQLPEEGLKFMVYLQKENIIDESGMPKERFSAEFPKEGPSILRIQQVVRGDSAAYFCASSPPTGYTDTQYFGPGTRLTVL.

This clone was counted only a few times. V is TRBV6-5 and J is TRBJ2-7; D ambiguous. This CDR3 spans 13 amino acids. V lost 7 bases to trimming and J lost 3 bases, with 13 bases between them. CDR1 and CDR2 (germline): MNHEY, SVGAGI. Here the CDR3 reads CASMEFGHYEQYF. CDR3 in DNA: TGTGCCAGCATGGAGTTCGGCCACTACGAGCAGTACTTC.

This clone was seen a single time. The chain combines TRBV6-5 with TRBJ2-1, with 13 bases matching TRBD2. The J segment lost 7 bases and the V segment lost 2 bases, leaving 5 bases of the junction unmatched. Per the germline V gene, CDR1 is MNHEY and CDR2 is SVGAGI. This CDR3 spans 16 amino acids. The CDR3 nucleotides are TGTGCCAGCAGTTACGCGGGACTAGCGGGAAGGAATGAGCAGTTCTTC. Amino acids: CASSYAGLAGRNEQFF.

The J gene is TRBJ2-7, the V gene TRBV7-2; TRBD1 might be the D (6 bases). The CDR3 is 16 residues long. V was cut by 5 bases and J by 7 bases, with 24 bases left in between. Germline V CDR1 and CDR2: SGHTA, FQGNSA. The CDR3 DNA reads TGTGCCAGCAGCCCAGGGGTGGCAGGGTCCTGGGGGGAGCAGTACTTC. Translating gives CASSPGVAGSWGEQYF.

The chain combines TRBV6-1 with TRBJ2-5; D is ambiguous. The CDR3 is 16 amino acids. Trimming stripped 1 base from V and 2 bases from J, with 14 bases between. The V gene's germline CDR1 is MNHNS and CDR2 SASEGT. As DNA, the CDR3 is TGTGCCAGCAGTGAAGATGGCGGTGGATTACAAGAGACCCAGTACTTC. Translated, it gives CASSEDGGGLQETQYF.

This clone occurred once. The V and J genes are TRBV9 and TRBJ2-3; TRBD1 aligns across 9 bases. Germline trimming cut 2 bases from V and 2 bases from J; bases unmatched to any gene: 3. Germline V lookup: CDR1 SGDLS, CDR2 YYNGEE. The CDR3 consists of 15 residues. As DNA, the CDR3 is TGTGCCAGCAGCGTCACAGGGGGCCACACAGATACGCAGTATTTT. Residues: CASSVTGGHTDTQYF.